This TCR beta chain was sequenced for a study of PD-L1 blockade in urothelial cancer (dated by TCRdb to about 2017). Background on the whole study: Therapy was started at some point between 2014 and 2016 for all patients, and atezolizumab 1,200 mg was administered intravenously every 3 weeks. About 85% of the 29 patients were males with bladder-origin urothelial cancer, and about 60% of the 29 reported a prior smoking history. An ECOG performance status of 0 or 1 was recorded for the patients, and 0 to 3 prior chemotherapy regimens had been received by the patients. Blood samples were analyzed at two time points: 3 weeks after treatment start (second dose) and 6 weeks after treatment start. Blood samples gave a median of around 140,000 T cells and tens of thousands of unique TCRs, with a median clonality of around 0.08. An exploratory multi-omic analysis was conducted of the somatic, immune and clinical correlates of response to PD-L1 blockade with atezolizumab in urothelial cancer. Pretreatment tumor samples and matched peripheral blood, collected serially before and after atezolizumab treatment, underwent TCR sequencing. Durable clinical benefit was defined as progression-free survival longer than 6 months, and TCR features were also tested against progression-free and overall survival. In the same patients, whole exome sequencing and RNA sequencing of pretreatment tumors were performed in addition to TCR sequencing. Nine patients achieved durable clinical benefit and about 19 did not. Some 30 patients had pretreatment blood TCR-seq, roughly 25 had at least one posttreatment blood collection, and roughly 25 had tumor TCR-seq.

The paper's findings and limits, for the study overall: Because the sample size was small (n ≈ 27) and many exploratory analyses were performed, the results are intended to be hypothesis-generating. A pretreatment peripheral blood TCR clonality below the median was linked to improved progression-free and overall survival. Greater expansion of tumor-associated TCR clones in peripheral blood 3 weeks after the start of treatment was observed in patients with durable benefit (n of about 20, p = 0.022).

This clone has a single count. Its antigen remains unidentified. There are no base qualities to consult, and no much larger clone falls within one base. Other DNA sequences within the sample encode an identical CDR3. Synthetic TCR analog templates were spiked into each PCR to estimate absolute template abundance from read counts. The immunoSEQ assay was used to amplify TCRbeta CDR3 regions from genomic DNA with bias-controlled V and J gene primers. Sequencing of rearranged TCRbeta segments was performed at approximately 20X coverage. The authors processed their data as follows. Sequencing errors were corrected by clustering, and CDR3s were annotated against IMGT so that V, D and J genes could be assigned. Downstream analyses used only productive TCRbeta rearrangements, leaving out any out-of-frame or stop-codon sequences. To compute clonality, Shannon entropy was normalized by the log of the number of unique productive sequences and then subtracted from one. Clones differing between time points or between blood and tumor were identified by Fisher's exact test with Benjamini-Hochberg correction at adjusted p below 0.01. TCRdb holds this immuneACCESS table with in-frame rearrangements only. Some clones are missing; in checked studies, unresolved V genes explain under half, and the rest has no known cause. D and trimming were read from the DNA, whereas the V and J calls and clone size are those reported in that table. The sample has roughly 130,000 clones on record, 65% to 85% of them singletons. 3.2% of the sample is in the top ten clones.

This sample's time point label indicates: pretreatment peripheral blood. A cohort of some 29 patients with locally advanced or metastatic urothelial carcinoma, treated at Memorial Sloan Kettering on a trial protocol, was included. Peripheral blood mononuclear cells were collected pretreatment and during treatment, at between 1 and 8 total time points per patient. The Qiagen DNeasy Blood extraction kit was used to purify genomic DNA from total PBMCs and tumor samples. PBMCs were collected pretreatment and during treatment, and were isolated and stored as previously described. CDR1 and CDR2 were assigned from the germline V gene (reference sequence) as MNHNY and SVGAGI. The CDR3, cysteine through phenylalanine, is 15 amino acids long. Only CDR3 DNA is held: 45 bases, read in frame from base 1. The germline ends are 8 bases apart after V is trimmed by 0 bases and J by 3 bases.

The chain is encoded by TRBV6-6 joined to TRBJ1-4; the D gene cannot be named for sure. The clonotype was recovered from a man in his fifties with urothelial cancer. Sequencing was performed on PBMCs, taken around atezolizumab (anti-PD-L1) treatment. The sequence in DNA is TGTGCCAGCAGTTACTCTGGGCAGTCTAATGAAAAACTGTTTTTT. Translation gives CASSYSGQSNEKLFF.